This TCR beta chain was identified during a study of shared T cell receptors in the human thymus. Data came from immunoSEQ multiplex PCR; TCRdb stores just in-frame clones and leaves some out. The table shows hundreds of thousands of clones, with 70% to 90% occurring only once. This clone came up once. The junction had 7 bases not matched to a gene; V was cut back by 5 bases and J by 3 bases. The CDR3 consists of 15 residues. Germline CDR1 and CDR2: MNHEY and SMNVEV (reference sequence). This same sample was also part of a study on human thymus T cells. From that study: Corrective surgery for congenital heart defects was being performed on the healthy Finnish infants who were the donors. Resections from corrective heart surgery provided thymus tissue. An apparent bias in V and J gene usage was seen in thymic and blood repertoires. Related work showed strongly overlapping thymic repertoires across unrelated individuals.

This chain links TRBV27 with TRBJ2-7, with 10 bases lining up with TRBD1. The sequencing sample was made of thymocytes. The TCR comes from a boy under two years old with a congenital heart defect. CDR3 in amino acids: CASSPGTGDVYEQYF. CDR3 nucleotide sequence: TGTGCCAGCAGTCCGGGGACAGGGGACGTCTACGAGCAGTACTTC.